The 27 T cell receptor beta chains below come from one sample, sequenced in a study of shared clonotypes between healthy human individuals (dated by TCRdb to about 2020). The library was obtained by the immunoSEQ multiplex PCR assay. TCRdb obtained this table from immuneACCESS and retained in-frame rearrangements with V and J assigned. These tables miss some clones; where compared with another copy, unresolved V genes account for less than half of the shortfall, and the remainder is unexplained. The sample table shows a few hundred thousand clones, and about 96% are seen once. Clones ranked in the top ten supply around 0.057% of the sample. Sequenced: naive CD4+ T cells sorted from blood. The sample's cell subset or site label, decoded: CD45RA+ positively selected. The source of these receptors is a woman between 25 and 40 years old in good health.

V gene TRBV4-1 combines with J gene TRBJ2-1; D is possibly TRBD2 (6 bases). This CDR3 is built from 13 residues. With 7 bases removed from V and 6 bases from J, the gap between germline ends came to 13 bases. The germline gives CDR1 MGHRA, CDR2 YSYEKL. DNA for the CDR3: TGCGCCAGCAAGGCCATGGGGGGCAATGAGCAGTTCTTC. Its protein product is CASKAMGGNEQFF.

The rearrangement joins TRBV30 to TRBJ2-1; D not resolved. Deletions cut 4 bases from V and 2 bases from J, with 12 bases between. The CDR3 is 14 amino acids. The V gene's germline CDR1 is GTSNPN and CDR2 SVGIG (reference sequence). CDR3 residues: CAWTPSYPYNEQFF. CDR3 DNA sequence: TGTGCCTGGACCCCCAGCTATCCCTACAATGAGCAGTTCTTC.

This sequence joins TRBV5-1 and TRBJ1-1; 8 nucleotides align to TRBD1. Germline-derived CDR1 and CDR2 are SGHRS and YFSETQ. Germline trimming cut 5 bases from V and 7 bases from J; bases unmatched to any gene: 4. The CDR3 length is 12 residues. This CDR3 reads CASSFRGLEAFF. CDR3 sequence (DNA): TGCGCCAGCAGTTTCAGGGGGCTTGAAGCTTTCTTT.

This chain links TRBV2 with TRBJ2-3, with 11 bases lining up with TRBD2. Per the germline V gene, CDR1 is SNHLY and CDR2 is FYNNEI. V was clipped by 4 bases and J by 2 bases; unmatched bases: 8. This CDR3 has 17 amino acids. In DNA, the CDR3 is TGTGCCAGCAGTGCCAGACTAGCGGGAATCAACACAGATACGCAGTATTTT. It specifies CASSARLAGINTDTQYF.

As regards this clone: Other nucleotide sequences from this sample produce the same CDR3. The CDR3 DNA follows: TGTGCCAGCTCCCCGATTGAGAACACTGAAGCTTTCTTT. Its translation: CASSPIENTEAFF. This chain uses TRBV18 with TRBJ1-1; D remains ambiguous. V gave up 6 bases and J gave up 1 base, with 9 bases separating them. Germline V gives CDR1 KGHSH, CDR2 LQKENI. The CDR3 totals 13 residues.

As concerns this clone: Relative to the germline gene, one junction end is altered; a read error may explain this. The chain has TRBV2 and TRBJ2-5; the match to TRBD1 covers 10 bases. The CDR3 has 14 amino acids. Germline V gives CDR1 SNHLY, CDR2 FYNNEI. The CDR3 loop reads CASSEALSPGQGNF. The CDR3 nucleotides read TGTGCCAGCAGTGAAGCGCTTAGTCCGGGACAGGGGAACTTC.

This chain links TRBV20-1 with TRBJ1-2, with unresolved D. This CDR3 has 8 residues. Trimming took 7 bases from V and 7 from J, leaving 4 bases between them. From germline, CDR1 is DFQATT and CDR2 SNEGSKA (reference sequence). CDR3 loop: CSEGGYTF. CDR3 DNA sequence: TGCAGTGAGGGTGGCTACACCTTC.

The J gene is TRBJ1-2, the V gene TRBV2; tentative D call: TRBD1 (6 bases). The CDR3 is 14 amino acids. Looked up from germline, CDR1 is SNHLY and CDR2 is FYNNEI. Between the trimmed V and J ends, which lost 6 bases and 4 bases, there was a span of 15 bases. The CDR3 sequence is CASRGAGRGYGYTF. CDR3 in DNA: TGTGCCAGCAGGGGGGCGGGGCGCGGCTATGGCTACACCTTC.

This clone has a single count. The V gene is TRBV28, the J gene TRBJ2-5; the D is unclear. Looked up from germline, CDR1 is MDHEN and CDR2 is SYDVKM. The germline V and J ends were trimmed by 8 bases and 2 bases, with 9 bases remaining between them. This CDR3 has 12 residues. The CDR3 DNA sequence: TGTGCCAGCGGCCAGGCTCAAGAGACCCAGTACTTC. As protein: CASGQAQETQYF.

V is TRBV30 and J is TRBJ2-3, with no clear D. There are 12 residues in the CDR3. V was pared by 3 bases and J by 4 bases, with 8 bases between. Germline CDR1 GTSNPN, CDR2 SVGIG (reference sequence). Here the CDR3 DNA reads TGTGCCTGGAGCCACGAGGCAGATACGCAGTATTTT. Translating it yields CAWSHEADTQYF.

The chain recombines TRBV10-1 with TRBJ2-1; 12 bases fit TRBD2. The CDR3 extends over 13 amino acids. Germline V gene lookup returns CDR1 WNHNN and CDR2 SYGVQD (reference sequence). The V gene end was trimmed by 3 bases and the J gene end by 13 bases; junction bases not matched to a gene: 4. CDR3 sequence: CASSERTSGKQFF. In DNA form, the CDR3 reads TGCGCCAGCAGTGAAAGGACTAGCGGGAAACAGTTCTTC.

This sequence joins TRBV9 and TRBJ2-1; 9 bases fit TRBD2. This CDR3 comprises 14 residues. With V trimmed by 2 bases and J by 7 bases, 4 bases remained unmatched. CDR1 and CDR2 from the germline V gene are SGDLS and YYNGEE. CDR3 sequence (DNA): TGTGCCAGCAGCGTTAGCGGGAGTAAGAATGAGCAGTTCTTC. Translating gives CASSVSGSKNEQFF. The variable domain in full, completed from reference TRBV9 and TRBJ2-1, reads DSGVTQTPKHLITATGQRVTLRCSPRSGDLSVYWYQQSLDQGLQFLIQYYNGEERAKGNILERFSAQQFPDLHSELNLSSLELGDSALYFCASSVSGSKNEQFFGPGTRLTVL.

The CDR3 here is CASSKGQSDNEQFF. The CDR3 nucleotides read TGTGCCAGTAGTAAGGGACAGTCAGACAATGAGCAGTTCTTC. V usage is TRBV19 and J usage is TRBJ2-1; 7 bases align to TRBD1. J gave up 5 bases and V 4 bases, and 5 bases lay outside the gene matches. This CDR3 is 14 amino acids long. The germline V gene encodes CDR1 LNHDA and CDR2 SQIVND (reference sequence).

V and J are TRBV4-1 and TRBJ2-1; D is perhaps TRBD1 or TRBD2 (6 bases each). Germline CDR1 is MGHRA and CDR2 is YSYEKL. CDR3 length: 17 residues. Between the trimmed V and J ends, which lost 2 bases and 0 bases, there was a span of 14 bases. The CDR3 region has the DNA TGCGCCAGCAGCCAAAAACGGGGGACAAGCTCCTACAATGAGCAGTTCTTC. It specifies CASSQKRGTSSYNEQFF.

The rearrangement joins TRBV6-6 to TRBJ2-7; tentative D call: TRBD2 (6 bases). The length of the CDR3 is 13 residues. Germline V CDR1 and CDR2: MNHNY, SVGAGI (reference sequence). Trimming cost V 0 bases and J 7 bases, with 10 bases left between them. The CDR3 sequence: CASSYSPAGEQYF. For the CDR3, the DNA is TGTGCCAGCAGTTACTCCCCCGCGGGGGAGCAGTACTTC.

The rearrangement links TRBV6-1 to TRBJ1-2; D is undetermined. This CDR3 spans 12 amino acids. Trimming removed 7 bases at V and 2 bases at J, with 8 bases between. Germline V gives CDR1 MNHNS, CDR2 SASEGT. CDR3 residues: CASNGPNYGYTF. CDR3 bases: TGTGCCAGCAATGGGCCGAACTATGGCTACACCTTC.

The chain uses TRBV27 and TRBJ2-3; TRBD1 aligns across 7 bases. The CDR3 extends over 15 amino acids. The V gene end was trimmed by 5 bases and the J gene end by 2 bases; junction bases not matched to a gene: 7. Germline V gene data show CDR1 as MNHEY and CDR2 as SMNVEV (reference sequence). Written as DNA, the CDR3 is TGTGCCAGCAGTCTGGGACAGCCTAACACAGATACGCAGTATTTT. It codes for CASSLGQPNTDTQYF.

CDR3 coding DNA: TGTGCCAGCGGGAGAGGTGTTTGGGCCAAAAACATTCAGTACTTC. It specifies CASGRGVWAKNIQYF. The rearrangement links TRBV6-4 to TRBJ2-4; a weak D match, TRBD2 (5 bases). This CDR3 spans 15 amino acids. Germline CDR1 reads MRHNA; CDR2 reads SNTAGT. V lost 8 bases to trimming and J lost 1 base, with 15 bases between them.

The rearrangement joins TRBV7-9 to TRBJ2-2; 13 bases map to TRBD2. The CDR3 extends over 17 amino acids. The ends lost 3 bases at V and 7 bases at J; junction bases unmatched: 8. In germline, CDR1 is SEHNR, CDR2 FQNEAQ (reference sequence). CDR3 nucleotide sequence: TGTGCCAGCAGCTTGACTGGACTAGCGGGAGTGGTCGGGGAGCTGTTTTTT. This sequence encodes CASSLTGLAGVVGELFF. Supplemented by reference TRBV7-9 and TRBJ2-2, the full variable domain reads DTGVSQNPRHKITKRGQNVTFRCDPISEHNRLYWYRQTLGQGPEFLTYFQNEAQLEKSRLLSDRFSAERPKGSFSTLEIQRTEQGDSAMYLCASSLTGLAGVVGELFFGEGSRLTVL.

The rearrangement links TRBV6-5 to TRBJ1-1, with a tentative D call TRBD1 (5 bases). This CDR3 is 15 amino acids long. V was clipped by 5 bases and J by 1 base, with 14 bases between them. CDR1 and CDR2 (germline): MNHEY, SVGAGI. The CDR3 region is CASSTPTGANTEAFF. In DNA, the CDR3 is TGTGCCAGCAGTACCCCAACCGGGGCGAACACTGAAGCTTTCTTT.

The gene calls are TRBV6-5 and TRBJ1-1; TRBD1 is a possible D gene (5 bases). Between the trimmed V and J ends, which lost 5 bases and 4 bases, there was a span of 14 bases. Germline V gives CDR1 MNHEY, CDR2 SVGAGI. This CDR3 has 14 amino acids. This CDR3 is CASSRDRGVTEAFF. In nucleotides, the CDR3 is TGTGCCAGCAGTCGTGATCGAGGGGTCACTGAAGCTTTCTTT.

The rearrangement joins TRBV5-1 to TRBJ1-5; maybe TRBD1 (5 bases). Germline-derived CDR1 and CDR2 are SGHRS and YFSETQ. The CDR3 is 13 amino acids. V lost 5 bases to trimming and J lost 4 bases, with 10 bases between them. The CDR3 sequence: CASRGGTNQPQHF. CDR3 nucleotides: TGCGCCAGCAGGGGGGGGACTAATCAGCCCCAGCATTTT.

The J gene is TRBJ2-3, the V gene TRBV27; 8 bases are shared with TRBD2. V dropped 4 bases and J dropped 4; count of bases not matched to a gene: 7. The CDR3 consists of 15 residues. Looked up from germline, CDR1 is MNHEY and CDR2 is SMNVEV (reference sequence). This CDR3 is CASSSAGTRADTQYF. The CDR3 DNA follows: TGTGCCAGCAGTTCAGCGGGGACTAGGGCAGATACGCAGTATTTT.

The gene calls are TRBV11-2 and TRBJ2-7; the D gene could be TRBD1 or TRBD2 (6 bases each). Per the germline V gene, CDR1 is SGHAT and CDR2 is FQNNGV. V lost 4 bases and J lost 2, with 15 bases in between. This CDR3 region has 15 residues. The CDR3 loop is CASSYGLGGPYEQYF. CDR3 nucleotide sequence: TGTGCCAGCAGCTACGGATTGGGGGGCCCCTACGAGCAGTACTTC.

The V and J genes are TRBV7-8 and TRBJ1-3; D not resolved. Trimming left V 0 bases short and J 4 bases short, with 7 bases between. CDR3 length equals 14 residues. Germline V gene lookup returns CDR1 SGHVS and CDR2 FQNEAQ. The CDR3 sequence is CASSLATAGNTIYF. The CDR3 DNA reads TGTGCCAGCAGCTTAGCGACGGCAGGAAACACCATATATTTT.

The chain has TRBV7-9 and TRBJ2-5; D possibly corresponds to TRBD1 (6 bases). Per the germline V gene, CDR1 is SEHNR and CDR2 is FQNEAQ (reference sequence). The V end lost 5 bases, the J end lost 4 bases, and 20 bases lay between the germline ends. The CDR3 spans 16 residues. CDR3: CASSPSRYRAGETQYF. CDR3 sequence (DNA): TGTGCCAGCAGCCCGAGCCGGTACAGGGCGGGAGAGACCCAGTACTTC.

This chain links TRBV19 with TRBJ1-5; D unresolved. CDR1 is LNHDA and CDR2 is SQIVND in the germline V gene (reference sequence). CDR3 length: 14 amino acids. V lost 7 bases and J 7 bases, leaving 17 bases between the germline ends. The CDR3 sequence: CASTPARAMQPQHF. CDR3 nucleotide sequence: TGTGCCAGTACCCCCGCTAGGGCCATGCAGCCCCAGCATTTT.